This TCR beta chain was identified in a study of human T cells and chemical hapten exposure. The authors' total RNA extraction used unfractionated whole blood. This clonotype was detected only a few times. TCRdb fed the 5' RACE reads into MiXCR, producing one record per CDR3 protein. Among approximately 110,000 distinct CDR3 sequences listed, roughly 19% were seen once. The CDR3 sequence is 15 residues long. J gave up 5 bases and V 0 bases, and 3 bases lay outside the gene matches. CDR1 and CDR2 (germline): LGHNA, YNFKEQ. This TCR derives from a human donor in good health. The J gene is TRBJ2-5, the V gene TRBV4-2, with TRBD2 identical over 10 bases. The CDR3 DNA is TGTGCCAGCAGCCAAGATGTAGCGGGAGGCGAGACCCAGTACTTC. Translated: CASSQDVAGGETQYF.